What follows are 16 T cell receptor beta chains derived from one specimen sequenced in a study of molecular identifiers for immune sequencing clone quantification. One entry per CDR3 protein results from TCRdb running MiXCR on the PCR reads. The sample records about 320,000 distinct CDR3 sequences, 20% to 25% being singletons. The sequencing input was naive CD8+ T cells from blood, with Jurkat cell RNA spiked in. Specified subset: FACS-sorted CD8+CD4-CCR7+CD45RA+ naive T cells. The receptors here all came from a human donor in good health. Some libraries in this study had Jurkat cell RNA spiked in.

Regarding this clonotype: With a much larger clone just one base away, this may be a read error. This sequence joins TRBV7-9 and TRBJ1-1, with D possibly matching TRBD1 (5 bases). CDR3 size: 14 residues. Germline V gene lookup returns CDR1 SEHNR and CDR2 FQNEAQ (reference sequence). The CDR3 coding sequence is TGTGCCGGCAGCTTAGCTTATGGGGGCACTGAAGCTTTCTTT. It is translated as CAGSLAYGGTEAFF.

The rearrangement uses TRBV7-9 and TRBJ2-3, with 7 bases aligning to TRBD2. Germline V gene lookup returns CDR1 SEHNR and CDR2 FQNEAQ (reference sequence). With 2 bases clipped from V and 3 bases from J, the junction kept 5 bases outside the gene matches. The CDR3 is 15 amino acids. For the CDR3, the DNA is TGTGCCAGCAGCTTAATGGCGGGGGAGACAGATACGCAGTATTTT. It yields the protein CASSLMAGETDTQYF.

This clonotype was seen once. At one of its ends the junction is not consistent with the germline gene, which may arise from a read error. The chain employs TRBV5-6 and TRBJ1-1, with D perhaps TRBD1 (6 bases). Germline V gene data show CDR1 as SGHDT and CDR2 as YYEEEE. There are 16 residues in the CDR3. The CDR3 region is CAAVAWRAEGGTDAFF. CDR3 in DNA: TGTGCCGCAGTAGCATGGCGAGCGGAGGGGGGCACTGATGCTTTCTTT.

This clonotype was observed a few times. J is TRBJ2-5 and V is TRBV5-6; the D is unclear. CDR3 size: 12 residues. The V end lost 4 bases, the J end lost 5 bases, and 9 bases lay between the germline ends. The germline gives CDR1 SGHDT, CDR2 YYEEEE. In DNA form, the CDR3 reads TGTGCCAGCAGCCAGCGCGATGAGACCCAGTACTTC. The encoded protein is CASSQRDETQYF.

This clonotype came up many times. V is TRBV6-6 and J is TRBJ1-6; the D is unclear. The CDR3 spans 14 residues. V lost 9 bases to trimming and J lost 0 bases, with 9 bases between them. Germline loops: CDR1 MNHNY, CDR2 SVGAGI (reference sequence). The CDR3 coding sequence is TGTGCCAGTCTCATAAGCTCCTATAATTCACCCCTCCACTTT. It specifies CASLISSYNSPLHF.

Regarding this clonotype: With a much larger clone just one base away, this may be a read error. This chain connects TRBV4-3 to TRBJ2-7; D perhaps matches TRBD1 (5 bases). Germline V gene sequence: CDR1 LGHNA, CDR2 YSLEER. The V end was cut by 1 base, the J end by 7 bases, with 17 bases between. The CDR3 is 15 residues long. CDR3 protein: CASSQGDRTTWEQYF. In DNA form, the CDR3 reads TGCGCCAGCAGCCAAGGTGATAGGACAACCTGGGAGCAGTACTTC.

The CDR3 here is CATSGAGGLPLETQYF. CDR3 DNA sequence: TGTGCCACCTCTGGAGCCGGCGGCCTACCTCTGGAGACCCAGTACTTC. The V gene is TRBV6-5, the J gene TRBJ2-5; no clear D gene. The germline gives CDR1 MNHEY, CDR2 SVGAGI. There are 16 residues in the CDR3. V was shortened by 10 bases and J by 5 bases, with 26 bases between the two germline ends.

This clonotype appeared many times. The chain uses TRBV27 and TRBJ1-2, with a weak D call TRBD1 (6 bases). V was clipped by 3 bases and J by 4 bases, with 12 bases between them. This CDR3 is 14 amino acids long. Germline assignment: CDR1 MNHEY and CDR2 SMNVEV (reference sequence). CDR3: CASSFGGAGYGYTF. CDR3 DNA: TGTGCCAGCAGTTTCGGGGGCGCCGGCTATGGCTACACCTTC.

This clonotype occurred a few times. The chain employs TRBV10-3 and TRBJ2-2; D might be TRBD1 (6 bases). In germline, CDR1 is ENHRY, CDR2 SYGVKD. The ends were cut back, 4 bases at V and 1 base at J, with 7 bases in the middle. This CDR3 contains 14 residues. The DNA for the CDR3 is TGTGCCATCAGTGCGACAGGGAACACCGGGGAGCTGTTTTTT. Its translation is CAISATGNTGELFF.

A word on this clonotype: A read error may explain this, as a much larger clone is one base away. V is TRBV12-3 or TRBV12-4 and J is TRBJ1-1; a possible D gene is TRBD1 (5 bases). The CDR3 totals 14 residues. The CDR3 DNA reads as TGTGCCAGCAGTTGGGGGGTCCTGAACGCTGAAGCTTTCTTT. It translates to CASSWGVLNAEAFF.

This clonotype was counted many times. The V and J genes are TRBV20-1 and TRBJ1-5, with D unclear. The length of the CDR3 is 15 residues. Germline assignment: CDR1 DFQATT and CDR2 SNEGSKA (reference sequence). V lost 0 bases, J lost 1 base, and 10 bases lay in between. The CDR3 loop reads CSARDWVGSNQPQHF. In DNA, the CDR3 is TGCAGTGCTAGAGATTGGGTTGGGAGCAATCAGCCCCAGCATTTT.

Comments on this clonotype: A much larger clone lies a single base off, so this may be a read error. The CDR3 does not end in the conserved phenylalanine or tryptophan, so this is likely a read error. The rearrangement joins TRBV4-3 to TRBJ2-2, with D hard to call. From germline, CDR1 is LGHNA and CDR2 YSLEER. The CDR3 contains 17 residues. V lost 2 bases to trimming and J lost 1 base, with 14 bases between them. This CDR3 reads CASSQSTLKQNTGELFS. CDR3 coding DNA: TGCGCCAGCAGCCAATCGACCCTAAAACAGAACACCGGGGAGCTGTTTTCT.

This clonotype appeared many times. This chain links TRBV4-1 with TRBJ1-1; possible D gene TRBD1, 5 bases. CDR3 length equals 13 residues. Per the germline V gene, CDR1 is MGHRA and CDR2 is YSYEKL. Trimming took off 0 bases at V and 8 bases at J, with 10 bases between the two ends. The CDR3 here is CASSQDWGDEAFF. In DNA, the CDR3 is TGCGCCAGCAGCCAAGATTGGGGCGACGAAGCTTTCTTT.

There are many counts of this clonotype. The V and J genes are TRBV9 and TRBJ1-4; weak D call: TRBD1 (6 bases). Looked up from germline, CDR1 is SGDLS and CDR2 is YYNGEE. V lost 4 bases, J lost 8 bases, and 18 bases lay in between. CDR3 length equals 15 residues. CDR3 sequence reads: CASSLEGQGHEKLFF. CDR3 sequence (DNA): TGTGCCAGCAGCCTAGAGGGTCAGGGGCACGAAAAACTGTTTTTT. Together with reference TRBV9 and TRBJ1-4, the CDR3 gives the full variable domain: DSGVTQTPKHLITATGQRVTLRCSPRSGDLSVYWYQQSLDQGLQFLIQYYNGEERAKGNILERFSAQQFPDLHSELNLSSLELGDSALYFCASSLEGQGHEKLFFGSGTQLSVL.

This clonotype was detected ten times or more. The chain carries TRBV20-1 and TRBJ2-7; unclear D gene. With 3 bases removed from V and 2 bases from J, the gap between germline ends came to 11 bases. Looked up from germline, CDR1 is DFQATT and CDR2 is SNEGSKA (reference sequence). CDR3 length: 13 amino acids. The DNA of the CDR3 is TGCAGTGCTAGTTTGGGGTTACCCTACGAGCAGTACTTC. Translating gives CSASLGLPYEQYF.

This clonotype was counted ten times or more. V gene TRBV7-9 combines with J gene TRBJ2-1; 9 nucleotides match TRBD2. V shed 8 bases, J shed 4 bases, and the junction held 3 bases outside the gene matches. There are 13 residues in the CDR3. Germline values: CDR1 SEHNR, CDR2 FQNEAQ (reference sequence). The CDR3 sequence: CASPSGDYNEQFF. DNA for the CDR3: TGTGCCAGCCCTAGCGGGGATTACAATGAGCAGTTCTTC.